The 25 T cell receptor beta chains listed next were all sequenced from one sample in a study of T cell repertoires in cytomegalovirus infection. These receptors' antigens are unknown. One entry per CDR3 protein, called by TCRdb with MiXCR from the reads. The data show fewer than 350,000 distinct CDR3 sequences, under 35% seen once. The material was cultured PBMCs, obtained from culture after CMV antigen stimulation. The receptor source for this set is a human donor in good health (CMV status not recorded). Some clones in this sample may be carry-over from other donors' samples.

V and J are TRBV6-1 and TRBJ2-2; D not resolved. Per germline, CDR1 MNHNS and CDR2 SASEGT. The CDR3 is made up of 13 amino acids. The V gene lost 7 bases and the J gene lost 4 bases, with 10 bases spanning the gap. The CDR3 sequence is CASNVFRTGELFF. The CDR3 DNA reads TGTGCCAGCAACGTCTTCCGCACCGGGGAGCTGTTTTTT.

This clonotype has just one count. V and J are TRBV19 and TRBJ2-1; D is ambiguous. Trimming removed 7 bases at V and 5 bases at J, with 9 bases between. CDR3 length: 12 residues. Germline CDR1 reads LNHDA; CDR2 reads SQIVND (reference sequence). CDR3 amino acids: CASNRRDNEQFF. CDR3 nucleotide sequence: TGTGCCAGTAACCGAAGGGACAATGAGCAGTTCTTC. Full variable domain (remainder filled in from reference TRBV19 and TRBJ2-1): DGGITQSPKYLFRKEGQNVTLSCEQNLNHDAMYWYRQDPGQGLRLIYYSQIVNDFQKGDIAEGYSVSREKKESFPLTVTSAQKNPTAFYLCASNRRDNEQFFGPGTRLTVL.

On this clonotype itself: A much larger clone lies a single base off, so this may be a read error. The J gene is TRBJ2-7, the V gene TRBV7-2; no reliable D call. CDR1 and CDR2 (germline): SGHTA, FQGNSA. The CDR3 totals 13 residues. V was clipped by 6 bases and J by 6 bases, with 15 bases between them. For the CDR3, the DNA is TGTGCCAGCAGATCACAATCGGCATCCGAGCAGTACTTC. It encodes CASRSQSASEQYF.

There are many counts of this clonotype. The chain uses TRBV27 and TRBJ2-2, with no clear D. The CDR3 sequence is 15 residues long. V lost 6 bases to trimming and J lost 7 bases, with 18 bases between them. The V gene's germline CDR1 is MNHEY and CDR2 SMNVEV (reference sequence). In DNA, the CDR3 is TGTGCCAGCAGCACCGAACTCTACTCAAGCGGGGAGCTGTTTTTT. It yields the protein CASSTELYSSGELFF.

V is TRBV3-1 and J is TRBJ1-3; TRBD1 matches 7 bases. The length of the CDR3 is 13 residues. J gave up 4 bases and V 8 bases, and 5 bases lay outside the gene matches. Germline V gene lookup returns CDR1 LGHDT and CDR2 YNNKEL (reference sequence). CDR3 coding DNA: TGTGCCAGCTTGAGACAGGGCGGAAACACCATATATTTT. Translation: CASLRQGGNTIYF. Drawing the rest from reference TRBV3-1 and TRBJ1-3, the complete variable domain is DTAVSQTPKYLVTQMGNDKSIKCEQNLGHDTMYWYKQDSKKFLKIMFSYNNKELIINETVPNRFSPKSPDKAHLNLHINSLELGDSAVYFCASLRQGGNTIYFGEGSWLTVV.

This clonotype has only one observation. The chain links TRBV7-2 to TRBJ2-7; a possible D gene is TRBD1 (8 bases). The V gene lost 1 base and the J gene lost 0 bases, with 16 bases spanning the gap. The germline V gene has CDR1 SGHTA and CDR2 FQGNSA. This CDR3 has 17 residues. The chain's CDR3 is CASSLVGGGQDSYEQYF. CDR3 DNA: TGTGCCAGCAGCTTAGTAGGGGGGGGACAGGACTCCTACGAGCAGTACTTC.

To note about this clonotype: The junction departs from the called germline gene at one end, perhaps through a read error. The chain recombines TRBV5-1 with TRBJ1-1, with D unclear. The CDR3 length is 13 residues. Germline loops: CDR1 SGHRS, CDR2 YFSETQ. The CDR3 DNA is TGCGCTAGCAGTTTGGACCCCTACACTGAAGCTTTCTTT. Translation gives CASSLDPYTEAFF.

CDR3 protein: CASSHGNGRQETQYF. Here the CDR3 DNA reads TGTGCCAGCAGTCATGGTAACGGTCGCCAAGAGACCCAGTACTTC. V usage is TRBV7-2 and J usage is TRBJ2-5; D is uncertain. Per germline, CDR1 SGHTA and CDR2 FQGNSA. This CDR3 is built from 15 residues. The germline V and J ends were trimmed by 6 bases and 1 base, with 15 bases remaining between them.

The genes are TRBV9 and TRBJ2-5; D is perhaps TRBD2 (5 bases). Germline V gene sequence: CDR1 SGDLS, CDR2 YYNGEE. This CDR3 spans 14 amino acids. Trimming took off 3 bases at V and 5 bases at J, with 14 bases between the two ends. CDR3 bases: TGTGCCAGCAGCGCGAGGGCTTCTTCGGAGACCCAGTACTTC. As protein: CASSARASSETQYF.

The V call is TRBV19, the J call TRBJ1-1; TRBD1 aligns across 7 bases. The ends lost 6 bases at V and 0 bases at J; junction bases unmatched: 13. The germline V gene encodes CDR1 LNHDA and CDR2 SQIVND (reference sequence). CDR3 length equals 17 residues. CDR3 DNA sequence: TGTGCCAGTAGCATAAACCCGGGACAGCTCATGAACACTGAAGCTTTCTTT. It translates to CASSINPGQLMNTEAFF. The whole variable domain, remainder taken from reference TRBV19 and TRBJ1-1, is DGGITQSPKYLFRKEGQNVTLSCEQNLNHDAMYWYRQDPGQGLRLIYYSQIVNDFQKGDIAEGYSVSREKKESFPLTVTSAQKNPTAFYLCASSINPGQLMNTEAFFGQGTRLTVV.

There are a few counts of this clonotype. V gene TRBV28 combines with J gene TRBJ2-1, with TRBD2 matching 10 bases. The germline V gene has CDR1 MDHEN and CDR2 SYDVKM. V gave up 3 bases and J gave up 9 bases; unmatched junction bases: 8. This CDR3 is 15 amino acids long. The CDR3 nucleotides read TGTGCCAGCAGTTTCTACCTAGCGGGAGTAAGTGAGCAGTTCTTC. It codes for CASSFYLAGVSEQFF.

This chain links TRBV11-2 with TRBJ1-2; D might be TRBD1 (6 bases). The CDR3 is made up of 15 amino acids. V was pared by 1 base and J by 5 bases, with 14 bases between. In germline, CDR1 is SGHAT, CDR2 FQNNGV. The CDR3 DNA reads TGTGCCAGCAGCTTAGGGGCCGAGGGGGTTTATGGCTACACCTTC. Translation gives CASSLGAEGVYGYTF.

The chain combines TRBV6-6 with TRBJ2-7; TRBD1 matches at 10 bases. The CDR3 loop spans 14 amino acids. Per the germline V gene, CDR1 is MNHNY and CDR2 is SVGAGI (reference sequence). The J segment lost 4 bases and the V segment lost 6 bases, leaving 6 bases of the junction unmatched. The CDR3 is CASSRTGGNYEQYF. The CDR3 DNA sequence: TGTGCCAGCAGCCGGACAGGGGGAAATTACGAGCAGTACTTC.

This clonotype was counted between two and nine times. V gene TRBV5-4 combines with J gene TRBJ2-3; D remains unclear. Trimming left V 0 bases short and J 3 bases short, with 5 bases between. The CDR3 runs 13 residues. Germline values: CDR1 SGHNT, CDR2 YYREEE (reference sequence). The CDR3 DNA sequence: TGTGCCAGCAGCTTGGCAAATACAGATACGCAGTATTTT. This translates into CASSLANTDTQYF. The entire variable domain, with the rest obtained from reference TRBV5-4 and TRBJ2-3, is as follows: ETGVTQSPTHLIKTRGQQVTLRCSSQSGHNTVSWYQQALGQGPQFIFQYYREEENGRGNFPPRFSGLQFPNYSSELNVNALELDDSALYLCASSLANTDTQYFGPGTRLTVL.

CDR3 residues: CASTLWQGSNEKLFF. The DNA of the CDR3 is TGTGCCAGTACCCTATGGCAGGGATCTAATGAAAAACTGTTTTTT. The rearrangement links TRBV2 to TRBJ1-4, with a tentative D call TRBD1 (5 bases). The germline V gene encodes CDR1 SNHLY and CDR2 FYNNEI. The CDR3 extends over 15 amino acids. The V end lost 9 bases, the J end lost 3 bases, and 17 bases lay between the germline ends.

This clonotype was picked up one time. V and J are TRBV29-1 and TRBJ1-2; D gene ambiguous. The V and J ends lost 0 bases and 7 bases respectively, with 3 bases between them. Germline CDR1 reads SQVTM; CDR2 reads ANQGSEA. The CDR3 runs to 10 residues. The CDR3 region has the DNA TGCAGCGTTGAAGAGGGTGGCTACACCTTC. Its translation is CSVEEGGYTF.

The table lists this clonotype with a few counts. The rearrangement uses TRBV2 and TRBJ2-7, with 11 bases lining up with TRBD2. This CDR3 is built from 15 residues. V shed 6 bases and J 6 bases; nucleotides not matched to a gene: 10. Germline CDR1 and CDR2: SNHLY and FYNNEI. As DNA, the CDR3 is TGTGCCAGCAGCCCCCTAGCGGGAGGAGAGAGCGAGCAGTACTTC. This codes for CASSPLAGGESEQYF.

V and J are TRBV2 and TRBJ2-7; the match to TRBD2 covers 11 bases. In germline, CDR1 is SNHLY, CDR2 FYNNEI. This CDR3 is built from 14 residues. The J segment lost 2 bases and the V segment lost 6 bases, leaving 3 bases of the junction unmatched. As DNA, the CDR3 is TGTGCCAGCAGCGGACTAGCGGGTCCCTACGAGCAGTACTTC. It encodes CASSGLAGPYEQYF.

In this sample, this clonotype turned up a few times. For the CDR3, the DNA is TGTGCCAGCAGCACCGACACCGAGCAGTACTTC. Amino acid sequence: CASSTDTEQYF. V gene TRBV7-9 combines with J gene TRBJ2-7, with unresolved D. The CDR3 runs to 11 residues. V gave up 5 bases and J gave up 6 bases, with 8 bases separating them. From germline, CDR1 is SEHNR and CDR2 FQNEAQ (reference sequence).

This chain uses TRBV7-3 with TRBJ2-1; 9 bases are a match to TRBD1. The CDR3 has 15 residues. CDR1 and CDR2 (germline): SGHTA, FQGTGA. The V gene end was trimmed by 3 bases and the J gene end by 4 bases; junction bases not matched to a gene: 4. The CDR3 DNA follows: TGTGCCAGCAGCTTGACAGGGGGGGTTTACAATGAGCAGTTCTTC. Translation gives CASSLTGGVYNEQFF.

This clonotype was counted between two and nine times. The chain uses TRBV6-5 and TRBJ1-2; the match to TRBD1 covers 7 bases. This CDR3 region has 14 residues. Germline V gene sequence: CDR1 MNHEY, CDR2 SVGAGI. After removal of 0 bases from V and 7 bases from J, the junction contained 5 bases not matched to a gene. The DNA of the CDR3 is TGTGCCAGCAGTTACTCGACAGGGTTGGGTGGCTACACCTTC. Its translation: CASSYSTGLGGYTF.

This clonotype was observed a few times. V is TRBV27 and J is TRBJ2-1, with 10 nucleotides matching TRBD1. Germline V lookup: CDR1 MNHEY, CDR2 SMNVEV (reference sequence). This CDR3 is 15 amino acids long. V was clipped by 5 bases and J by 3 bases; unmatched bases: 4. CDR3 bases: TGTGCCAGCAGTCTGAGGGACAGGGGCTACAATGAGCAGTTCTTC. This encodes CASSLRDRGYNEQFF.

This sequence joins TRBV9 and TRBJ2-3; 9 nucleotides line up with TRBD2. The ends lost 4 bases at V and 2 bases at J; junction bases unmatched: 8. The CDR3 loop spans 16 amino acids. The germline V gene has CDR1 SGDLS and CDR2 YYNGEE. CDR3 loop: CASSFSTSGDTDTQYF. As DNA, the CDR3 is TGTGCCAGCAGCTTCTCGACTAGCGGAGACACAGATACGCAGTATTTT.

The V and J genes are TRBV5-6 and TRBJ1-1, with 8 bases matching TRBD1. The CDR3 runs to 14 residues. Germline V CDR1 and CDR2: SGHDT, YYEEEE. J was trimmed by 6 bases and V by 3 bases; bases with no gene match: 7. The CDR3 loop reads CASSSGGRGAEAFF. As DNA, the CDR3 is TGTGCCAGCAGCTCAGGGGGCAGGGGGGCTGAAGCTTTCTTT.

The chain links TRBV11-2 to TRBJ2-5; TRBD2 aligns across 7 bases. Trimming removed 4 bases from V and 5 bases from J; junction bases left unmatched: 7. Germline loops: CDR1 SGHAT, CDR2 FQNNGV. The CDR3 length is 14 residues. CDR3 loop: CASSSRLARETQYF. CDR3 nucleotide sequence: TGTGCCAGCAGCTCTCGACTAGCCAGGGAGACCCAGTACTTC.